Below are 32 T cell receptor beta chains sequenced from a single sample in a study of Graves' ophthalmopathy and Graves' hyperthyroidism. RNA transcripts were the template, and TCR beta CDR3 regions were amplified from them. In the first round, RT-PCR was carried out with HTBI primers, and a multiplex PCR formed the second round. TCRdb re-derived calls from the multiplex PCR reads in MiXCR, one entry per CDR3 protein. The sample shows about 1.1 million distinct CDR3 sequences, less than 45% of them seen only once. The sample was peripheral blood or thyroid tissue (not recorded which). The origin of the receptors is an adult man with Graves' hyperthyroidism.

This clonotype was counted a few times. The chain combines TRBV6-5 with TRBJ2-7, with D maybe TRBD2 (5 bases). The V end was cut by 3 bases, the J end by 1 base, with 13 bases between. The CDR3 length is 15 residues. Germline V gives CDR1 MNHEY, CDR2 SVGAGI. As DNA, the CDR3 is TGTGCCAGCAGTTATACCGGGGTGGTATCCTACGAGCAGTACTTC. Amino acids: CASSYTGVVSYEQYF.

In the case of this clonotype: Germline and junction disagree at one end, which may indicate a read error. The V and J genes are TRBV7-8 and TRBJ2-2, with 10 bases fitting TRBD1. The germline V gene has CDR1 SGHVS and CDR2 FQNEAQ. The CDR3 consists of 19 residues. The CDR3 loop is CAGSHYAGTGERGTGELFF. CDR3 sequence (DNA): TGTGCCGGCAGCCATTACGCCGGGACAGGGGAGAGAGGCACCGGGGAGCTGTTTTTT.

CDR3 residues: CASSLPVFGELFF. The CDR3 DNA reads as TGTGCCAGCAGCTTGCCGGTTTTCGGGGAGCTGTTTTTT. The chain recombines TRBV5-6 with TRBJ2-2; D ambiguous. This CDR3 contains 13 residues. V lost 1 base to trimming and J lost 7 bases, with 8 bases between them. Per germline, CDR1 SGHDT and CDR2 YYEEEE.

The gene calls are TRBV7-9 and TRBJ1-1; 9 nucleotides align to TRBD1. The CDR3 runs 15 residues. The germline CDR1 and CDR2 sequences are SEHNR and FQNEAQ (reference sequence). V was pared by 4 bases and J by 5 bases, with 8 bases of the junction left unmatched. CDR3 region: CASSYGTGKRTEAFF. The CDR3 coding sequence is TGTGCCAGCAGCTACGGGACAGGGAAGAGGACTGAAGCTTTCTTT.

This clonotype was seen at least ten times. The chain has TRBV2 and TRBJ1-5, with D perhaps matching TRBD1 (5 bases). Germline CDR1 is SNHLY and CDR2 is FYNNEI. The V end lost 1 base, the J end lost 4 bases, and 20 bases lay between the germline ends. This CDR3 spans 18 amino acids. The CDR3 region has the DNA TGTGCCAGCAGTGAAGGCCAAAAGCGCCGGGACTATAATCAGCCCCAGCATTTT. Translation gives CASSEGQKRRDYNQPQHF.

This clonotype was seen many times. J is TRBJ1-1 and V is TRBV7-8; D gene unclear. Germline-derived CDR1 and CDR2 are SGHVS and FQNEAQ. The CDR3 covers 15 residues. Trimming took off 5 bases at V and 1 base at J, with 14 bases between the two ends. CDR3 region: CASSPRRTGNTEAFF. The CDR3 nucleotides read TGTGCCAGCAGCCCCCGCCGGACCGGGAACACTGAAGCTTTCTTT.

This chain connects TRBV29-1 to TRBJ1-5; 8 positions match TRBD1. Germline V CDR1 and CDR2: SQVTM, ANQGSEA. The length of the CDR3 is 13 residues. V lost 4 bases to trimming and J lost 5 bases; unmatched junction nucleotides: 4. The CDR3 DNA is TGCAGCGTTGTCGGGGGACAGGATCAGCCCCAGCATTTT. Amino acids: CSVVGGQDQPQHF.

This clonotype was observed a few times. J is TRBJ1-5 and V is TRBV4-1, with unresolved D. CDR1 is MGHRA, CDR2 YSYEKL, per germline. The CDR3 spans 13 residues. With 1 base removed from V and 6 bases from J, the gap between germline ends came to 7 bases. Here the CDR3 DNA reads TGCGCCAGCAGCCAAGTGCTAGGTCAGCCCCAGCATTTT. It codes for CASSQVLGQPQHF.

The table lists this clonotype with many counts. The V and J genes are TRBV7-2 and TRBJ2-5; no firm D call. V shed 3 bases and J shed 7 bases, with 12 bases lying between them. The CDR3 loop spans 13 amino acids. CDR1 and CDR2 (germline): SGHTA, FQGNSA. The DNA of the CDR3 is TGTGCCAGCAGCTTTACCTATTTGGGGACCCAGTACTTC. As protein: CASSFTYLGTQYF.

V is TRBV5-1 and J is TRBJ2-3; D remains ambiguous. Germline V gene lookup returns CDR1 SGHRS and CDR2 YFSETQ. The CDR3 is made up of 13 amino acids. V was pared by 4 bases and J by 6 bases, with 12 bases between. The chain's CDR3 is CASSILPRDTQYF. As DNA, the CDR3 is TGCGCCAGCAGCATCCTCCCTAGGGATACGCAGTATTTT.

This clonotype was seen repeatedly, ten times or more. J is TRBJ1-2 and V is TRBV19, with TRBD1 as a possible D gene (5 bases). Looked up from germline, CDR1 is LNHDA and CDR2 is SQIVND (reference sequence). The ends were cut back, 9 bases at V and 3 bases at J, with 11 bases in the middle. The CDR3 covers 12 residues. The CDR3 region is CASSGTHYGYTF. The CDR3 DNA reads as TGTGCCAGCAGCGGGACTCACTATGGCTACACCTTC.

The V call is TRBV6-5, the J call TRBJ2-7; TRBD1 is a possible D gene (5 bases). Germline assignment: CDR1 MNHEY and CDR2 SVGAGI. CDR3 length equals 14 residues. With 5 bases removed from V and 3 bases from J, the gap between germline ends came to 14 bases. The CDR3 loop reads CASSDDSWDYEQYF. The CDR3 nucleotides read TGTGCCAGCAGTGACGACAGTTGGGACTACGAGCAGTACTTC.

This clonotype has a count of ten or more. The chain uses TRBV6-6 and TRBJ1-5; TRBD1 agrees at 8 bases. From germline, CDR1 is MNHNY and CDR2 SVGAGI (reference sequence). The CDR3 contains 14 residues. With V trimmed by 6 bases and J by 3 bases, 4 bases remained unmatched. Here the CDR3 DNA reads TGTGCCAGCAGAATGGACAGGGACAATCAGCCCCAGCATTTT. Amino acids: CASRMDRDNQPQHF.

This clonotype was seen at least ten times. This chain uses TRBV7-8 with TRBJ2-7, with 8 bases aligning to TRBD2. Germline CDR1 is SGHVS and CDR2 is FQNEAQ. CDR3 length: 15 amino acids. V dropped 4 bases and J dropped 4; count of bases not matched to a gene: 9. DNA for the CDR3: TGTGCCAGCAGCTACAGCGGGGGCCAATGGTACGAGCAGTACTTC. The encoded protein is CASSYSGGQWYEQYF.

The V and J genes are TRBV24-1 and TRBJ1-6; 10 nucleotides agree with TRBD1. This CDR3 is built from 15 residues. Germline loops: CDR1 KGHDR, CDR2 SFDVKD. Trimming cost V 2 bases and J 11 bases; bases outside gene matches: 5. The CDR3 spells CATSDWTGGSPPLHF. CDR3 bases: TGTGCCACCAGTGATTGGACAGGGGGTAGTCCACCCCTCCACTTT.

Only a few counts were recorded for this clonotype. Compared with germline, one end of the junction differs, possibly owing to a read error. The gene calls are TRBV10-3 and TRBJ1-5; weak D call: TRBD1 (5 bases). The CDR3 contains 16 residues. Per germline, CDR1 ENHRY and CDR2 SYGVKD. For the CDR3, the DNA is TGTGCCAGCAGTTACTTAGGCTCCAGGGTCAATCAGCCCCAGCATTTT. Amino acid sequence: CASSYLGSRVNQPQHF.

This chain links TRBV6-2 or TRBV6-3 with TRBJ2-7; D gene ambiguous. The CDR3 is 11 residues long. V was trimmed by 8 bases and J by 5 bases, leaving 10 bases between them. CDR1 and CDR2 (germline): MNHEY, SVGEGT. CDR3 loop: CASGKTNEQYF. DNA for the CDR3: TGTGCCAGCGGGAAGACGAACGAGCAGTACTTC.

This clonotype was detected ten times or more. The chain joins TRBV20-1 to TRBJ2-5; 9 bases are shared with TRBD2. Germline V gives CDR1 DFQATT, CDR2 SNEGSKA (reference sequence). Unmatched junction bases numbered 15, after V lost 0 bases and J lost 4 bases. The CDR3 is 18 residues long. This CDR3 is CSARDEGVAGDGGETQYF. CDR3 nucleotides: TGCAGTGCTAGAGATGAAGGGGTAGCGGGAGATGGGGGAGAGACCCAGTACTTC.

The chain joins TRBV30 to TRBJ1-6; TRBD1 matches 9 bases. The CDR3 extends over 16 amino acids. Losses at the gene ends were 2 bases for V and 6 bases for J; bases not matched to a gene: 8. The V gene's germline CDR1 is GTSNPN and CDR2 SVGIG (reference sequence). CDR3 region: CAWSRPGTGTNSPLHF. CDR3 nucleotide sequence: TGTGCCTGGAGTCGACCCGGGACAGGGACTAATTCACCCCTCCACTTT.

The J gene is TRBJ1-6, the V gene TRBV30, with D unclear. V was trimmed by 4 bases and J by 14 bases, leaving 12 bases between them. CDR3 length: 11 residues. The germline CDR1 and CDR2 sequences are GTSNPN and SVGIG (reference sequence). CDR3 nucleotides: TGTGCCTGGACGCGCAGTGGGACCCTCCACTTT. It yields the protein CAWTRSGTLHF.

In this sample, this clonotype turned up many times. V gene TRBV15 combines with J gene TRBJ2-2; no definite D call. V was cut by 0 bases and J by 1 base, with 9 bases left in between. Germline CDR1 reads LNHNV; CDR2 reads YYDKDF (reference sequence). The CDR3 has 16 residues. The DNA of the CDR3 is TGTGCCACCAGCAGAGAGGGGAATCTGAACACCGGGGAGCTGTTTTTT. Encoded protein: CATSREGNLNTGELFF.

This clonotype was found a few times. This chain uses TRBV12-3 or TRBV12-4 with TRBJ1-5; TRBD1 is a possible D gene (6 bases). This CDR3 region has 17 residues. V lost 5 bases, J lost 4 bases, and 21 bases lay in between. The CDR3 coding sequence is TGTGCCAGCAGTCAGAAGCCGGGACACCACGAGAATCAGCCCCAGCATTTT. Translating it yields CASSQKPGHHENQPQHF.

The sample holds many counts of this clonotype. The chain combines TRBV9 with TRBJ1-2, with TRBD1 matching over 7 bases. CDR3 length: 12 amino acids. The germline CDR1 and CDR2 sequences are SGDLS and YYNGEE. V dropped 0 bases and J dropped 8; count of bases not matched to a gene: 1. The CDR3: CASSVEGAGYTF. In DNA form, the CDR3 reads TGTGCCAGCAGCGTAGAGGGGGCCGGCTACACCTTC.

This clonotype has a handful of counts. The chain recombines TRBV10-3 with TRBJ2-7; unclear D gene. The DNA matches TRBJ2-1 better at its end, which makes the J call doubtful. CDR3 length: 12 residues. CDR1 is ENHRY, CDR2 SYGVKD, per germline. In nucleotides, the CDR3 is TGTGCCATCAGTGACCGAATCTCTGAGCAGTTCTTC. Its translation is CAISDRISEQFF.

There are many counts of this clonotype. This rearrangement joins TRBV29-1 to TRBJ2-7, with 9 bases matching TRBD2. CDR1 is SQVTM, CDR2 ANQGSEA, per germline. This CDR3 has 16 residues. V shed 1 base and J 1 base; nucleotides not matched to a gene: 8. The CDR3 spells CSVEVSGSFSSYEQYF. Here the CDR3 DNA reads TGCAGCGTTGAAGTTAGCGGGAGTTTTAGTTCCTACGAGCAGTACTTC.

This clonotype was seen only a few times. A junction boundary mismatches the germline segment, possibly from a read error. The gene calls are TRBV10-3 and TRBJ2-7, with 9 bases that match TRBD1. The germline gives CDR1 ENHRY, CDR2 SYGVKD. This CDR3 has 16 amino acids. CDR3 loop: CASSYSRTGDRYEQYF. As DNA, the CDR3 is TGTGCCAGCAGTTACTCGAGGACAGGGGATCGCTACGAGCAGTACTTC.

This clonotype was seen a handful of times. This chain links TRBV5-1 with TRBJ1-1, with no clear D. The CDR3 covers 15 residues. The V gene lost 0 bases and the J gene lost 3 bases, with 12 bases spanning the gap. Per the germline V gene, CDR1 is SGHRS and CDR2 is YFSETQ. CDR3 region: CASSLVGSEYTEAFF. CDR3 DNA: TGCGCCAGCAGCTTGGTGGGGTCTGAGTACACTGAAGCTTTCTTT.

This clonotype has a count of ten or more. CDR3 nucleotide sequence: TGTGCCACCAGTGATTACAGGGAAACCGGGGAGCTGTTTTTT. This codes for CATSDYRETGELFF. V and J are TRBV24-1 and TRBJ2-2; possibly TRBD1 for D (6 bases). CDR3 length: 14 residues. Deletions cut 2 bases from V and 5 bases from J, with 8 bases between. Germline CDR1 reads KGHDR; CDR2 reads SFDVKD.

A remark on this clonotype: The junction does not match germline at one end; this may be a read error. This chain connects TRBV7-2 to TRBJ1-3; the D gene is possibly TRBD1 (5 bases). Germline CDR1 SGHTA, CDR2 FQGNSA. The CDR3 is made up of 15 amino acids. The CDR3, as DNA: TGTGCCAGCAGCTTAGCGCAGGGTTCCGGAAGCACCATATATTTT. It translates to CASSLAQGSGSTIYF.

Many counts were recorded for this clonotype. The chain carries TRBV19 and TRBJ1-1; no definite D call. The V end lost 4 bases, the J end lost 0 bases, and 9 bases lay between the germline ends. Germline-derived CDR1 and CDR2 are LNHDA and SQIVND (reference sequence). The CDR3 length is 14 residues. The CDR3 loop reads CASSTDTVNTEAFF. CDR3 nucleotide sequence: TGTGCCAGTAGTACCGACACTGTGAACACTGAAGCTTTCTTT.

As DNA, the CDR3 is TGCGCCAGCAGCCAAGACAGTAGCGGGAGGGTCTACGAGCAGTACTTC. The encoded protein is CASSQDSSGRVYEQYF. The gene calls are TRBV4-3 and TRBJ2-7, with 11 nucleotides matching TRBD2. V was clipped by 0 bases and J by 3 bases; unmatched bases: 4. This CDR3 has 16 amino acids. Germline CDR1 reads LGHNA; CDR2 reads YSLEER.

The chain links TRBV20-1 to TRBJ2-7; D perhaps matches TRBD2 (5 bases). This CDR3 has 13 amino acids. Deletions cut 3 bases from V and 2 bases from J, with 11 bases between. Germline CDR1 reads DFQATT; CDR2 reads SNEGSKA (reference sequence). The CDR3 nucleotides read TGCAGTGCTAGGTCGGGAAAAACCTACGAGCAGTACTTC. It yields the protein CSARSGKTYEQYF.